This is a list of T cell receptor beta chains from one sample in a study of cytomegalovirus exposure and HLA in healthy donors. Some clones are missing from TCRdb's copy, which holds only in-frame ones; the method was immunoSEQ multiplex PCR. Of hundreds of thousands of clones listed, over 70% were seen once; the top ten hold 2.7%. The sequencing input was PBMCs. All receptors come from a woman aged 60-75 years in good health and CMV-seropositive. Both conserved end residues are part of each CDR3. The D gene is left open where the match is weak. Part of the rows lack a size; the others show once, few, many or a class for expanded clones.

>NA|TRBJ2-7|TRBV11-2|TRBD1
CASSQDRGPGEQYF
TGTGCCAGCAGTCAGGACAGGGGGCCCGGCGAGCAGTACTTC
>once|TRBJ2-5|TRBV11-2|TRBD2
CASSLGTSGSWTQYF
TGTGCCAGCAGCTTAGGGACTAGCGGGAGTTGGACCCAGTACTTC
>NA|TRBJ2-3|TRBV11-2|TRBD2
CASSRSGSQDTQYF
TGTGCCAGCAGCCGTAGCGGGAGCCAAGATACGCAGTATTTT
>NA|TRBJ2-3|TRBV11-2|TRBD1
CASSSRTGWTDTQYF
TGTGCCAGCAGCTCCCGGACAGGGTGGACAGATACGCAGTATTTT
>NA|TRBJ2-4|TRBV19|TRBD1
CASSMTGPNIQYF
TGTGCCAGTAGTATGACAGGGCCAAACATTCAGTACTTC
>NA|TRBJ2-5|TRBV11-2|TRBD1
CASSPDRAETQYF
TGTGCCAGCAGCCCGGACAGGGCAGAGACCCAGTACTTC
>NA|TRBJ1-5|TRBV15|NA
CATSLQGTGQPQHF
TGTGCCACCAGCTTACAGGGTACCGGTCAGCCCCAGCATTTT
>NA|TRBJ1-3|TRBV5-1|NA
CASSLVSGDSAGNTIYF
TGCGCCAGCAGCTTGGTCTCGGGGGATTCAGCAGGAAACACCATATATTTT
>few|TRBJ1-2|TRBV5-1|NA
CASSLAIRGSYTF
TGCGCCAGCAGCTTAGCAATCAGGGGATCCTACACCTTC
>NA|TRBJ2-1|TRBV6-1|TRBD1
CASTLGGSTYNEQFF
TGTGCCAGCACCCTAGGGGGCAGCACCTACAATGAGCAGTTCTTC
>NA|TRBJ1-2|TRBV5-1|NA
CASRQDNYGYTF
TGCGCCAGCAGACAGGACAACTATGGCTACACCTTC
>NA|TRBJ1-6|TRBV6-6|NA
CASTPRGSYNSPLHF
TGTGCCAGCACCCCAAGAGGCTCCTATAATTCACCCCTCCACTTT
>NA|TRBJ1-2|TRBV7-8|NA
CASSQRNSPVYGYTF
TGTGCCAGCAGCCAGCGTAACTCACCAGTCTATGGCTACACCTTC
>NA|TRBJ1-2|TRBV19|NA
CASSTSGETNGYTF
TGTGCCAGTAGTACCTCAGGGGAGACGAATGGCTACACCTTC
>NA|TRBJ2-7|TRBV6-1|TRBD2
CVTTGGGEQYF
TGTGTCACCACGGGGGGAGGAGAGCAGTACTTC
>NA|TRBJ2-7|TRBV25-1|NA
CASSGWRFYEQYF
TGTGCCAGCAGTGGGTGGAGGTTCTACGAGCAGTACTTC
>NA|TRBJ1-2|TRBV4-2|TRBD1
CASSQETGGTGYTF
TGTGCCAGCAGCCAAGAGACAGGGGGTACTGGCTACACCTTC
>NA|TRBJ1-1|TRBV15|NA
CATSRGTAESTEAFF
TGTGCCACCAGCAGAGGGACAGCGGAGAGCACTGAAGCTTTCTTT
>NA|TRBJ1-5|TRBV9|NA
CASSARGRPMGHNQPQHF
TGTGCCAGCAGCGCCAGGGGCAGGCCTATGGGACACAATCAGCCCCAGCATTTT
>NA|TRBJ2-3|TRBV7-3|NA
CASSWGADTQYF
TGTGCCAGCAGCTGGGGGGCAGATACGCAGTATTTT
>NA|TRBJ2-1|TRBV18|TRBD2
CASSPAGTSTNEQFF
TGTGCCAGCTCACCCGCCGGGACTAGCACGAATGAGCAGTTCTTC
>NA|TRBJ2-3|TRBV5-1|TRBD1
CASSLVGTGIADTQYF
TGCGCCAGCAGCTTGGTAGGGACAGGGATCGCAGATACGCAGTATTTT
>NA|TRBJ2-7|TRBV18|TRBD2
CASSPRTSGVVQYF
TGTGCCAGCTCACCTAGGACTAGCGGTGTTGTGCAGTACTTC
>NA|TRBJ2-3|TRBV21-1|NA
CASSNVRMRDTQYF
TGTGCCAGCAGCAACGTTCGAATGAGAGATACGCAGTATTTT
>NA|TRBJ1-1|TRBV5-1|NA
CASRQELMNTEAFF
TGCGCCAGCAGACAGGAACTCATGAACACTGAAGCTTTCTTT
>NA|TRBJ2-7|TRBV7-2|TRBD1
CASSSGQSQYYEQYF
TGTGCCAGCAGTTCGGGACAGTCCCAATACTACGAGCAGTACTTC
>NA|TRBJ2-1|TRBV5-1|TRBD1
CASRGQSSFNEQFF
TGCGCCAGCAGGGGACAGAGTTCGTTCAATGAGCAGTTCTTC
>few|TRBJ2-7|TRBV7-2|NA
CASSSMRREQYF
TGTGCCAGCAGCTCCATGAGGCGCGAGCAGTACTTC
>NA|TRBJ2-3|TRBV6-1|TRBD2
CASHKGLAGTDTQYF
TGTGCCAGCCACAAAGGGCTAGCGGGGACAGATACGCAGTATTTT
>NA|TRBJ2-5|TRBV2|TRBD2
CASRPETSGRETQYF
TGTGCCAGCAGACCGGAGACTAGCGGGAGAGAGACCCAGTACTTC
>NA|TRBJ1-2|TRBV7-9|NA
CASTPSREGGYTF
TGTGCCAGCACCCCGTCCAGGGAGGGAGGCTACACCTTC
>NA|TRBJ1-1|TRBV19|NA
CASSTHGNTEAFF
TGTGCCAGTAGTACACATGGGAACACTGAAGCTTTCTTT
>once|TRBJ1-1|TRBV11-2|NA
CASSPRGGTEAFF
TGTGCCAGCAGCCCTAGAGGGGGCACTGAAGCTTTCTTT
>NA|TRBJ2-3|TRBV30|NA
CAWSPLDTQYF
TGTGCCTGGAGCCCCTTGGATACGCAGTATTTT
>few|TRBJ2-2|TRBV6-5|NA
CASSYFRTTGELFF
TGTGCCAGCAGTTACTTTAGAACCACCGGGGAGCTGTTTTTT
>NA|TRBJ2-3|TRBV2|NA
CASSYQGARYF
TGTGCCAGCAGTTATCAGGGTGCAAGGTATTTT
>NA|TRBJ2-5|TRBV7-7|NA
CASSVGVEGETQYF
TGTGCCAGCAGCGTCGGGGTGGAGGGCGAGACCCAGTACTTC
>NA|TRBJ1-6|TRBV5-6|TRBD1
CASSAWDRGNSPLHF
TGTGCCAGCAGCGCCTGGGACAGAGGAAATTCACCCCTCCACTTT
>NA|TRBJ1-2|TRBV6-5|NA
CASSPAGASGYTF
TGTGCCAGTTCACCCGCAGGGGCTTCTGGCTACACCTTC